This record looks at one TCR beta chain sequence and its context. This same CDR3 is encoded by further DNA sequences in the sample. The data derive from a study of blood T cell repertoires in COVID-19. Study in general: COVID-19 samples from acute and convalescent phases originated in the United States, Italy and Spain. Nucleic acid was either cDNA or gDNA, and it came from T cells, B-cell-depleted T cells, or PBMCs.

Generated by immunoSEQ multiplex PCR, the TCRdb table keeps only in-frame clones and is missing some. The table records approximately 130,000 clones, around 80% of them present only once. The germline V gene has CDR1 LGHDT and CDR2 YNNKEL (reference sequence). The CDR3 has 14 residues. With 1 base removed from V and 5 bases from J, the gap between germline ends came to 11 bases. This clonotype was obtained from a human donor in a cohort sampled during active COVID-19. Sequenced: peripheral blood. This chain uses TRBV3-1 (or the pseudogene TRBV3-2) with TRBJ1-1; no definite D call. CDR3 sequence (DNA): TGTGCCAGCAGCCAAGTATCGGGTGGAACTGAAGCTTTCTTT. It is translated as CASSQVSGGTEAFF.